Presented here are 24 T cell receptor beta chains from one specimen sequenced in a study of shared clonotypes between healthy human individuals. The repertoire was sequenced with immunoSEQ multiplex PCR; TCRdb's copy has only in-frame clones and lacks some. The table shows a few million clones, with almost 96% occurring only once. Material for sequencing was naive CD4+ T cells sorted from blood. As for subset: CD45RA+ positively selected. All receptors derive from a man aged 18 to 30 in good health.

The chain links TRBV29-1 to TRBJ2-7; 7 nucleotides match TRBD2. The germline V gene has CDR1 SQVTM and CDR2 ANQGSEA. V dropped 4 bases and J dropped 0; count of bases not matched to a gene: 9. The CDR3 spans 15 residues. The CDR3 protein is CSVAGASGTSYEQYF. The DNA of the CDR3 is TGCAGCGTTGCCGGTGCCAGCGGGACCTCCTACGAGCAGTACTTC.

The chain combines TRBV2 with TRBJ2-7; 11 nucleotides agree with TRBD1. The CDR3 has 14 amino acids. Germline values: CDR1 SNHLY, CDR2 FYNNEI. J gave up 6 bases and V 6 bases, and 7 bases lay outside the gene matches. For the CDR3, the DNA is TGTGCCAGCAGCGGACAGGGGGCACGGTTCGAGCAGTACTTC. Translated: CASSGQGARFEQYF.

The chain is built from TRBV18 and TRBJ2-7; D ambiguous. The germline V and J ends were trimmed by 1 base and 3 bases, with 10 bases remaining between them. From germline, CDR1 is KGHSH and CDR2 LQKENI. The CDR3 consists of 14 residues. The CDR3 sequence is CASSPLPSYYEQYF. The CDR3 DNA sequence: TGTGCCAGCTCACCACTTCCCAGCTACTACGAGCAGTACTTC.

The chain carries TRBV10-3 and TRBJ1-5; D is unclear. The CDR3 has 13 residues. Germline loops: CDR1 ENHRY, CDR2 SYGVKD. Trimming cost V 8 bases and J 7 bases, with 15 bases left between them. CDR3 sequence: CAIGGLEGQPQHF. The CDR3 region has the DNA TGTGCCATCGGCGGGCTGGAGGGACAGCCCCAGCATTTT.

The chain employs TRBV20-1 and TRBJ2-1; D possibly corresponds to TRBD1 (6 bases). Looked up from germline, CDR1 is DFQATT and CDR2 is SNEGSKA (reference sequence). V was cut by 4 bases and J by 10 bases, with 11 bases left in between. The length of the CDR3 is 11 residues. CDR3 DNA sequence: TGCAGTGCTATACCGGGACAAGAGCAGTTCTTC. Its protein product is CSAIPGQEQFF.

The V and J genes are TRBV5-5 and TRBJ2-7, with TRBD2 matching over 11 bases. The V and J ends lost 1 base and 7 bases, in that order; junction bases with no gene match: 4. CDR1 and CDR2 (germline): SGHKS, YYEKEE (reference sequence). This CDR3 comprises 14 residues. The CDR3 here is CASSLLAGGSEQYF. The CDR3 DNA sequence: TGTGCCAGCAGCTTGCTAGCGGGGGGCTCGGAGCAGTACTTC. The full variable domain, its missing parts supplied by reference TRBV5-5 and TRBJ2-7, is DAGVTQSPTHLIKTRGQQVTLRCSPISGHKSVSWYQQVLGQGPQFIFQYYEKEERGRGNFPDRFSARQFPNYSSELNVNALLLGDSALYLCASSLLAGGSEQYFGPGTRLTVT.

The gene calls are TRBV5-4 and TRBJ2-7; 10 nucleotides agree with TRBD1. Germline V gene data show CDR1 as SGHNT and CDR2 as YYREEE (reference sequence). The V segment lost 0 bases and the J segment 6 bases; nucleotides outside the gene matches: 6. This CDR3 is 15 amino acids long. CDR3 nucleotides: TGTGCCAGCAGCTTGGTAGGAGGGACAGGGGCCGAGCAGTACTTC. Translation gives CASSLVGGTGAEQYF.

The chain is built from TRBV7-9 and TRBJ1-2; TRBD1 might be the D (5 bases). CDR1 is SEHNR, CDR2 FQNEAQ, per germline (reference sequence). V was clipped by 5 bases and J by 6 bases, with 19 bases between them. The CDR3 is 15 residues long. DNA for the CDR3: TGTGCCAGCAGCGCACCGGGACCCCCTATCGATGGCTACACCTTC. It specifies CASSAPGPPIDGYTF. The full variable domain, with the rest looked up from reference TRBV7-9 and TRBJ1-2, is DTGVSQNPRHKITKRGQNVTFRCDPISEHNRLYWYRQTLGQGPEFLTYFQNEAQLEKSRLLSDRFSAERPKGSFSTLEIQRTEQGDSAMYLCASSAPGPPIDGYTFGSGTRLTVV.

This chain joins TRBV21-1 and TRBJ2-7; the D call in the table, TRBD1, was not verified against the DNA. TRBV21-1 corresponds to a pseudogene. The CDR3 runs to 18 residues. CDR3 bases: TGTGCCAGCAGCAAAATTCCCTGGATGCCGGGACACAATATAGGGCAGTACTTC. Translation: CASSKIPWMPGHNIGQYF.

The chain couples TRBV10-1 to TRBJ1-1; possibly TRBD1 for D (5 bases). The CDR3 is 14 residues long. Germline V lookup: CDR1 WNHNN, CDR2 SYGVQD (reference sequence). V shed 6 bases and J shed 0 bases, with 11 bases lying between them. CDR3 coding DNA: TGCGCCAGCAGATCGGGGGGGATGAACACTGAAGCTTTCTTT. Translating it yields CASRSGGMNTEAFF.

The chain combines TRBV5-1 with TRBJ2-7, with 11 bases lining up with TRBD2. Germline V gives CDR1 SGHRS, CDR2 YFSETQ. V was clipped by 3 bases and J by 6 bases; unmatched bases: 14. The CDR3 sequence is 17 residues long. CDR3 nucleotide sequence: TGCGCCAGCAGCTCGAGCCATTTCACTAGCGGGAGCCGCGAGCAGTACTTC. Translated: CASSSSHFTSGSREQYF.

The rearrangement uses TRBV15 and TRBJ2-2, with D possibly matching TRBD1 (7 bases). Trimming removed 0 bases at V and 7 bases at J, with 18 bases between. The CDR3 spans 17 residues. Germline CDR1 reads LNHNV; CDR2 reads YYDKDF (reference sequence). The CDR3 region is CATSRDWGGTDVGELFF. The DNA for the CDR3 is TGTGCCACCAGCAGAGATTGGGGCGGGACAGACGTCGGGGAGCTGTTTTTT.

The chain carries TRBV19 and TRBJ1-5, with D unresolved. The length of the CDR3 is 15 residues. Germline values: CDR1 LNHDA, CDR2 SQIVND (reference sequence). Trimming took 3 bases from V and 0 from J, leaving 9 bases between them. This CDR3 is CASSILAVSNQPQHF. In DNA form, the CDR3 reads TGTGCCAGTAGTATCTTGGCAGTTAGCAATCAGCCCCAGCATTTT. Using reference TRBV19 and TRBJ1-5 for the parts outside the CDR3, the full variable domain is DGGITQSPKYLFRKEGQNVTLSCEQNLNHDAMYWYRQDPGQGLRLIYYSQIVNDFQKGDIAEGYSVSREKKESFPLTVTSAQKNPTAFYLCASSILAVSNQPQHFGDGTRLSIL.

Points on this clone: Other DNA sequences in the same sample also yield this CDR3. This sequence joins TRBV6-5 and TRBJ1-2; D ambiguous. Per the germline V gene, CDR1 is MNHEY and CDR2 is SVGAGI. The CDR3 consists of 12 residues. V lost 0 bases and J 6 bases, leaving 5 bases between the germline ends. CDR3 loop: CASSYSGNGYTF. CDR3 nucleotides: TGTGCCAGCAGTTACTCAGGGAATGGCTACACCTTC.

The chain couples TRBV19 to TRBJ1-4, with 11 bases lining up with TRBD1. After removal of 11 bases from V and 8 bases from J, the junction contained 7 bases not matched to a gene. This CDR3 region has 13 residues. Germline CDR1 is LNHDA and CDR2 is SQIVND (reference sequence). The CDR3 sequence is CAGRGQGDEKLFF. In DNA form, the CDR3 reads TGTGCCGGCCGGGGACAGGGGGACGAAAAACTGTTTTTT.

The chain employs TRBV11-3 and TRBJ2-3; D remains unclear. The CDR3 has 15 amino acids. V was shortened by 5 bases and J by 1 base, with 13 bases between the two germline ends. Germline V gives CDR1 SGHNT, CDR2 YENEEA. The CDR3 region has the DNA TGTGCCAGCAGCCATTCGGAAAGCGGCACAGATACGCAGTATTTT. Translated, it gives CASSHSESGTDTQYF.

The CDR3 protein is CASSPLAGSYNEQFF. The CDR3 nucleotides are TGTGCCAGCAGCCCACTAGCGGGCTCCTACAATGAGCAGTTCTTC. The V call is TRBV5-6, the J call TRBJ2-1, with 9 bases that match TRBD2. Germline CDR1 reads SGHDT; CDR2 reads YYEEEE. V lost 4 bases to trimming and J lost 0 bases; unmatched junction nucleotides: 2. The CDR3 is 15 amino acids.

The CDR3 loop is CASSSTGIAGANTGELFF. The CDR3 DNA reads TGTGCCAGCAGCTCGACAGGGATAGCGGGAGCTAACACCGGGGAGCTGTTTTTT. This rearrangement joins TRBV11-2 to TRBJ2-2; TRBD2 aligns across 9 bases. CDR3 size: 18 residues. Per germline, CDR1 SGHAT and CDR2 FQNNGV. With V trimmed by 4 bases and J by 2 bases, 11 bases remained unmatched.

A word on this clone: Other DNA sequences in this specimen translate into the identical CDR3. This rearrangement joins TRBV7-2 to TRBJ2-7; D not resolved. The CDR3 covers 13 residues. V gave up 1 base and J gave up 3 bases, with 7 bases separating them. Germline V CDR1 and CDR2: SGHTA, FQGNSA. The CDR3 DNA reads TGTGCCAGCAGCTTAGGACGGATCTACGAGCAGTACTTC. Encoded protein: CASSLGRIYEQYF. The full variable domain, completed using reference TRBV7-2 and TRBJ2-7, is GAGVSQSPSNKVTEKGKDVELRCDPISGHTALYWYRQSLGQGLEFLIYFQGNSAPDKSGLPSDRFSAERTGGSVSTLTIQRTQQEDSAVYLCASSLGRIYEQYFGPGTRLTVT.

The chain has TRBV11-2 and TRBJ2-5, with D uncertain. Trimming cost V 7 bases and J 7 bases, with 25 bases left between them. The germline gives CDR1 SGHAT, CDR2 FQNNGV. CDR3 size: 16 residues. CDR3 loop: CASTLPLLTGPGTQYF. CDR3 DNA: TGTGCCAGCACCCTTCCCCTTCTCACTGGACCAGGGACCCAGTACTTC.

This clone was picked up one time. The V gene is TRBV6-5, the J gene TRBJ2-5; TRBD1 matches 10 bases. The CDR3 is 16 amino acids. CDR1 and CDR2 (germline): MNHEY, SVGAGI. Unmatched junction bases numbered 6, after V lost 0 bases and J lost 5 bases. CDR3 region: CASSYSGQGFGETQYF. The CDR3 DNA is TGTGCCAGCAGTTACTCGGGACAGGGGTTTGGGGAGACCCAGTACTTC.

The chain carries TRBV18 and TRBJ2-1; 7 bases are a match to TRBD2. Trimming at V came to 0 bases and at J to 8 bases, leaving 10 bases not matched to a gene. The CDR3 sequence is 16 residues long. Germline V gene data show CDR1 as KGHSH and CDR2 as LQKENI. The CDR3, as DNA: TGTGCCAGCTCACCACCGTCCGCGGGGAGGGGTCATGAGCAGTTCTTC. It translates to CASSPPSAGRGHEQFF.

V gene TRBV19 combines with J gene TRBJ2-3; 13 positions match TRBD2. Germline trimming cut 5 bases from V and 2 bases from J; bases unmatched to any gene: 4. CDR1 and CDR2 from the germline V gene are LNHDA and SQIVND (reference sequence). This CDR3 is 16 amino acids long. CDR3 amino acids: CASSGGLAGATDTQYF. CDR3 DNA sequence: TGTGCCAGTAGTGGAGGACTAGCGGGGGCCACAGATACGCAGTATTTT.

The CDR3 DNA reads as TGTGCCTGGAGTGAGGGACTAGCGGGTTCCTACGAGCAGTACTTC. Its protein is CAWSEGLAGSYEQYF. This chain connects TRBV30 to TRBJ2-5; TRBD2 agrees at 12 bases. The DNA matches TRBJ2-7 better at its end, which makes the J call doubtful. Germline assignment: CDR1 GTSNPN and CDR2 SVGIG (reference sequence). This CDR3 has 15 residues.